This TCR beta chain was identified in a study of CD8+ T cells in alopecia areata. Study at large: Patients in the treated group were given tofacitinib by mouth, 5 to 10 mg twice a day. Treated patients were scored for severity by percent of scalp affected.

Broader study findings: Among the top 100, expanded CD8+ clones, as well as scalp clonality, were significantly decreased by tofacitinib. On tofacitinib, scalp and blood still held many of the expanded lesional clones.

The treatment: oral pan-JAK inhibitor, 5-10 mg twice daily. This CDR3 is 17 amino acids long. The V end was cut by 3 bases, the J end by 0 bases, with 17 bases between. CDR1 SGHRS and CDR2 YFSETQ come from the germline V gene. Sequencing templates came from extracted RNA that was reverse transcribed into cDNA. Some clones are missing from TCRdb's copy, which holds only in-frame ones; the method was immunoSEQ multiplex PCR. Of more than 200,000 clones listed, 66% are singletons. Note on this clone: The antigen is not known.

The chain recombines TRBV5-1 with TRBJ2-3; either TRBD1 or TRBD2 may supply D (5 bases each). The source was CD4+ T cells sorted from blood, collected around week 44, from a patient treated with tofacitinib. The TCR comes from a human donor with alopecia areata. CDR3 in amino acids: CASSSLIGTQSTDTQYF. The CDR3 coding sequence is TGCGCCAGCAGCTCGTTGATCGGGACCCAAAGCACAGATACGCAGTATTTT.